Listed here are 4 T cell receptor beta chains from one sample, sequenced in a study of vaccination and CD4 T cells after COVID-19 (dated by TCRdb to between 2021 and 2023). For these receptors, no antigen is known. Taken with the paper, the label for treatment or condition translates to: 10-day PBMC culture with coronavirus spike peptide pools or control peptides (ViraFEST assay). The method behind the library was PCR. Data came from an Illumina iSeq 100. TCR sequencing of DNA from cultured CD4+ T cells used the Oncomine TCR Beta short-read assay at the Johns Hopkins FTIC core. In-frame beta chains were kept once TCRdb had trimmed the public reads at Q25 with fastp and called clones with MiXCR. Rows matching on CDR3 protein sequence are summarized as one entry with the most common DNA and genes. The sample includes about 14,000 distinct CDR3 sequences, with around 52% observed a single time. Around 15% of the sample rests with the top ten.

The specimen was CD4+ T cells from blood, cultured in vitro. Receptors were obtained from a human donor who had recovered from COVID-19.

The CDR3 sequence is CASSFSENTGELFF. The CDR3 DNA is TGTGCCAGCAGCTTCTCGGAGAACACCGGGGAGCTGTTTTTT. The rearrangement links TRBV12-3 or TRBV12-4 to TRBJ2-2; unclear D gene. Trimming took 6 bases from V and 1 from J, leaving 9 bases between them. The CDR3 has 14 amino acids.

The chain employs TRBV20-1 and TRBJ1-2; D is perhaps TRBD1 (5 bases). Per the germline V gene, CDR1 is DFQATT and CDR2 is SNEGSKA (reference sequence). CDR3 length: 13 amino acids. The V gene lost 3 bases and the J gene lost 3 bases, with 11 bases spanning the gap. The CDR3 region is CSASKGSDYGYTF. The CDR3 DNA reads TGCAGTGCTAGCAAGGGGTCTGACTATGGCTACACCTTC.

This clonotype was detected a few times. V is TRBV20-1 and J is TRBJ2-4; 9 nucleotides line up with TRBD1. J was trimmed by 0 bases and V by 5 bases; bases with no gene match: 5. This CDR3 is 15 amino acids long. Germline CDR1 and CDR2: DFQATT and SNEGSKA (reference sequence). CDR3 amino acids: CSASDRGVAKNIQYF. Here the CDR3 DNA reads TGCAGTGCTTCAGACAGGGGGGTAGCCAAAAACATTCAGTACTTC.

This clonotype was counted a few times. CDR3 residues: CASREGASPLHF. In DNA, the CDR3 is TGCGCCAGCAGGGAAGGGGCCTCACCCCTCCACTTT. J is TRBJ1-6 and V is TRBV10-1; D might be TRBD1 (5 bases). The V gene lost 6 bases and the J gene lost 10 bases, with 10 bases spanning the gap. The CDR3 runs to 12 residues. The germline V gene has CDR1 WNHNN and CDR2 SYGVQD (reference sequence).